This T cell receptor beta chain was found in a study of Ad26.COV2.S vaccination and SARS-CoV-2 variants. Across the study: Recipients of Ad26.COV2.S got it intramuscularly, once or twice 56 days apart. Findings and limits, study-wide: With respect to non-spike TCR breadth, vaccine and placebo recipients were similar. Vaccinated individuals (as opposed to placebo recipients) had higher spike-specific TCR breadth. Reported post-vaccination CD8+ and CD4+ T cell responses to spike showed substantial breadth.

Treatment denoted: around 19 received Ad26.COV2.S at low or high dose, single or two shots; about 5 received placebo; per-sample allocation not given. Samples came from day 63 after the first vaccine or placebo injection. Germline lookup yields CDR1 DFQATT and CDR2 SNEGSKA (reference sequence). The CDR3 sequence is 11 residues long. V gave up 2 bases and J gave up 5 bases, with 6 bases separating them. TCRdb's copy holds only in-frame clones and misses some; the assay was immunoSEQ multiplex PCR. The sample gives 380,000 or so clones, roughly four fifths of which show up once; around 7.4% is in the top ten. A word on this clone: Antigen unknown.

Specimen: peripheral blood, collected in a trial of Ad26.COV2.S vaccine versus placebo. V is TRBV20-1 and J is TRBJ1-2, with D perhaps TRBD1 (6 bases). This receptor was taken from a person aged 18-65 years who received the Ad26.COV2.S COVID-19 vaccine or a placebo. The CDR3 loop reads CSARQGYGYTF. CDR3 coding DNA: TGCAGTGCTAGACAGGGGTATGGCTACACCTTC.